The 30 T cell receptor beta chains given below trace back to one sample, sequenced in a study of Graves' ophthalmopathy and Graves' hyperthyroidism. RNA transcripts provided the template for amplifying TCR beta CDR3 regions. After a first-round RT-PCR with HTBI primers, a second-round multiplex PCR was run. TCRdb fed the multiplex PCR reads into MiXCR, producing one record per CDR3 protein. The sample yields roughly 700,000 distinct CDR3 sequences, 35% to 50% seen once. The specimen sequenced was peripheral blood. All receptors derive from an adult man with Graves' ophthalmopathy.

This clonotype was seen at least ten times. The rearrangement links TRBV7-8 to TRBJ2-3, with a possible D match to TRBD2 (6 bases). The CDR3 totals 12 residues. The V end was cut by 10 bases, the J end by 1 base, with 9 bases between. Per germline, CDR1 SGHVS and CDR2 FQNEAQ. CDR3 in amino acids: CATGTRTDTQYF. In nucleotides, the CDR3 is TGTGCCACGGGGACTCGCACAGATACGCAGTATTTT.

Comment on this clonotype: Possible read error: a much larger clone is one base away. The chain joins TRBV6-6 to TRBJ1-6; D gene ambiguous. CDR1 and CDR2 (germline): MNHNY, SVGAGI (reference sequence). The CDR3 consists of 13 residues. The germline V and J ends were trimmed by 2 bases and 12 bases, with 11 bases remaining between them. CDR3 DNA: TGTGCCAGCAGTTACAAAGAGGCTCGACCCCTCCACTTT. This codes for CASSYKEARPLHF.

In DNA form, the CDR3 reads TGCAGTGCTACGGACCCAGCCACAGATACGCAGTATTTT. Protein product: CSATDPATDTQYF. The V call is TRBV20-1, the J call TRBJ2-3; D gene uncertain. The ends were cut back, 4 bases at V and 2 bases at J, with 10 bases in the middle. The CDR3 is made up of 13 amino acids. CDR1 is DFQATT and CDR2 is SNEGSKA in the germline V gene (reference sequence).

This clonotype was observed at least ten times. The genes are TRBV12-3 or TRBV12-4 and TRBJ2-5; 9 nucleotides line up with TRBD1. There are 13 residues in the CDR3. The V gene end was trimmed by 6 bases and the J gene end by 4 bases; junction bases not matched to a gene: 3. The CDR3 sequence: CASRPTGGETQYF. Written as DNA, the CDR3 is TGTGCCAGCAGGCCGACAGGGGGAGAGACCCAGTACTTC.

CDR3 DNA sequence: TGTGCCAGTACCTTGGGACTACGCGTTTACGAGCAGTACTTC. This sequence encodes CASTLGLRVYEQYF. The chain couples TRBV19 to TRBJ2-7; TRBD2 matches 7 bases. The germline gives CDR1 LNHDA, CDR2 SQIVND (reference sequence). The CDR3 consists of 14 residues. The V gene end was trimmed by 7 bases and the J gene end by 4 bases; junction bases not matched to a gene: 10.

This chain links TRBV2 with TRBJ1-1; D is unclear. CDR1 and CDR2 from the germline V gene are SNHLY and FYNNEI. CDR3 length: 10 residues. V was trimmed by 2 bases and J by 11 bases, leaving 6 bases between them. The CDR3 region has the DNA TGTGCCAGCAGTGAATGGGCTGCTTTCTTT. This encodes CASSEWAAFF. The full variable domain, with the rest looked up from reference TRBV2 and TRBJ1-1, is EPEVTQTPSHQVTQMGQEVILRCVPISNHLYFYWYRQILGQKVEFLVSFYNNEISEKSEIFDDQFSVERPDGSNFTLKIRSTKLEDSAMYFCASSEWAAFFGQGTRLTVV.

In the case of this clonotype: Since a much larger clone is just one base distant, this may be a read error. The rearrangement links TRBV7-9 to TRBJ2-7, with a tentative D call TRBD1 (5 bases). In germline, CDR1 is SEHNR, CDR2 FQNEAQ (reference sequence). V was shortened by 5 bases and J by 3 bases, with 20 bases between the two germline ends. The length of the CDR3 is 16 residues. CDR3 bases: TGTGCCAGCAGCCAACGATATCGGCAGGGTGTCTACGAGCAGTACTTC. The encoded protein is CASSQRYRQGVYEQYF.

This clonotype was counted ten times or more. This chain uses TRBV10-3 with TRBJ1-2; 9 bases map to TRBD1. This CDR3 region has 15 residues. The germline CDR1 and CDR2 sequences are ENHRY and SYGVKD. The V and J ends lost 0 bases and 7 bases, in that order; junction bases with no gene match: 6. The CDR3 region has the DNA TGTGCCATCAGTGAGTCGGGACAGGGCGCGGCTGGCTACACCTTC. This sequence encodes CAISESGQGAAGYTF.

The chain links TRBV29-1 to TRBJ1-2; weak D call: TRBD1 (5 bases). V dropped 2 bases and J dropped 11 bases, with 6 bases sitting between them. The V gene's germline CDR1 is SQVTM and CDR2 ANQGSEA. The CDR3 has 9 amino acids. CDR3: CSVERGYTF. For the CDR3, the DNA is TGCAGCGTTGAACGGGGGTACACCTTC.

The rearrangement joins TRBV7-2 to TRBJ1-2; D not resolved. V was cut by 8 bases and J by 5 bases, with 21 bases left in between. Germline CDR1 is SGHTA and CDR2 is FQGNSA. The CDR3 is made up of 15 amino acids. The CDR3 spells CASSPIITRSYGYTF. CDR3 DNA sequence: TGTGCCAGCTCACCAATCATCACTCGAAGTTATGGCTACACCTTC.

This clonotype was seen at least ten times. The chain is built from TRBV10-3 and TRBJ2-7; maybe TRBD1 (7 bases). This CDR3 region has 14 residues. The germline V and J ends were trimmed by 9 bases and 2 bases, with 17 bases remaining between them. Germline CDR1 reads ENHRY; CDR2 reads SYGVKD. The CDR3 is CAMRGQSDPYEQYF. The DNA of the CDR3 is TGTGCCATGCGGGGACAGTCGGACCCCTACGAGCAGTACTTC.

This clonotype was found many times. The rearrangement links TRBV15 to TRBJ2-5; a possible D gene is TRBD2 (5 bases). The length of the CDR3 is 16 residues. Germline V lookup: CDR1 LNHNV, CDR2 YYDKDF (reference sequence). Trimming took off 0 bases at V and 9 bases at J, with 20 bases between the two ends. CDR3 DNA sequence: TGTGCCACCAGCAGAGAAGGGTCTAGCTCGTCATTTTCCCAGTACTTC. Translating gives CATSREGSSSSFSQYF.

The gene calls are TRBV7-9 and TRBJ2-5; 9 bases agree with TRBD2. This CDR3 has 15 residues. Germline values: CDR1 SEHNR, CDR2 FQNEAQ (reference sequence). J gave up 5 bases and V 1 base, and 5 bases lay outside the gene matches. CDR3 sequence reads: CASSLGGRAGETQYF. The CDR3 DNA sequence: TGTGCCAGCAGCTTAGGCGGGAGGGCCGGTGAGACCCAGTACTTC.

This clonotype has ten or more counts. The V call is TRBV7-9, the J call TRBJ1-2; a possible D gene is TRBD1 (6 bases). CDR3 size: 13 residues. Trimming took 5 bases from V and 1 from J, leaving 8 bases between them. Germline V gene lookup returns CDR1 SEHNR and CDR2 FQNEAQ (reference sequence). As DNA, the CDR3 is TGTGCCAGCAGCGCACAGGGTAACTATGGCTACACCTTC. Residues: CASSAQGNYGYTF.

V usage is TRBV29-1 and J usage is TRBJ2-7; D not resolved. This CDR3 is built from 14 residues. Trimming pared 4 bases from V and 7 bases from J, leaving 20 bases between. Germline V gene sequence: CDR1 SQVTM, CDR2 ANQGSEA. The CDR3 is CSVVETQNTGEQYF. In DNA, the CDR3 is TGCAGCGTTGTGGAGACACAGAACACCGGGGAGCAGTACTTC.

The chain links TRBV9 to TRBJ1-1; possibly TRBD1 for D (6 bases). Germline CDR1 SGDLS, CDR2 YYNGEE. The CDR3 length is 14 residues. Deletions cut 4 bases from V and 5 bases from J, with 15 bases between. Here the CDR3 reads CASSPPGGATEAFF. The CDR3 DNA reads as TGTGCCAGCAGCCCCCCCGGGGGGGCGACTGAAGCTTTCTTT. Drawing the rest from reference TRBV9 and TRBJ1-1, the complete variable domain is DSGVTQTPKHLITATGQRVTLRCSPRSGDLSVYWYQQSLDQGLQFLIQYYNGEERAKGNILERFSAQQFPDLHSELNLSSLELGDSALYFCASSPPGGATEAFFGQGTRLTVV.

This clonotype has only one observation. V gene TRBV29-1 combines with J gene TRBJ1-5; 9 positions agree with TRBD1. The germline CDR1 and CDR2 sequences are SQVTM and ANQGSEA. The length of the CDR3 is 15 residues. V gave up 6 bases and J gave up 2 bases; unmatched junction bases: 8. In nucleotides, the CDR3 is TGCAGCGTGGGGACAGGGATTGAAGGCAATCAGCCCCAGCATTTT. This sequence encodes CSVGTGIEGNQPQHF.

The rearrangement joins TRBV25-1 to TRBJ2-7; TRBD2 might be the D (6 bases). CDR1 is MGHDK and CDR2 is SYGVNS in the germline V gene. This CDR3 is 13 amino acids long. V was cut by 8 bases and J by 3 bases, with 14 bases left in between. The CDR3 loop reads CASALGGNYEQYF. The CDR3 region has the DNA TGTGCCAGCGCCCTCGGGGGTAACTACGAGCAGTACTTC.

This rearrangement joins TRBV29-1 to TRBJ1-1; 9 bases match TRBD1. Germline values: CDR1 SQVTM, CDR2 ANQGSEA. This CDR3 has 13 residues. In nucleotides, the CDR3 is TGCAGTTACGGGGACAGGGTGGACACTGAAGCTTTCTTT. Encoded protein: CSYGDRVDTEAFF.

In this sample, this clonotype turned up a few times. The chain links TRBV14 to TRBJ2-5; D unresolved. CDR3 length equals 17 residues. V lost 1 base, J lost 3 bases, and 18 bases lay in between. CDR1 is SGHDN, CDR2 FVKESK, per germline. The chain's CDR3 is CASSQGWRTAPKETQYF. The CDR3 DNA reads TGTGCCAGCAGCCAAGGATGGCGTACAGCCCCAAAAGAGACCCAGTACTTC.

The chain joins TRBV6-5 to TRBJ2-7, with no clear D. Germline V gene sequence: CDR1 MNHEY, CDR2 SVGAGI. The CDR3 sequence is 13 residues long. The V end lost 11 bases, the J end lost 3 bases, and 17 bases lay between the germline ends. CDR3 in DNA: TGTGCCTGTGGCGCGACCCGATACTACGAGCAGTACTTC. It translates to CACGATRYYEQYF.

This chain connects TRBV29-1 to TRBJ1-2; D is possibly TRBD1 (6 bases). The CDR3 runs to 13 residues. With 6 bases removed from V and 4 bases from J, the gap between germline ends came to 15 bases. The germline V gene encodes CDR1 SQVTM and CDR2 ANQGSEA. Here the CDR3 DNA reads TGCAGCGTAGATGGGGGGCGCGGCTATGGCTACACCTTC. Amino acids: CSVDGGRGYGYTF.

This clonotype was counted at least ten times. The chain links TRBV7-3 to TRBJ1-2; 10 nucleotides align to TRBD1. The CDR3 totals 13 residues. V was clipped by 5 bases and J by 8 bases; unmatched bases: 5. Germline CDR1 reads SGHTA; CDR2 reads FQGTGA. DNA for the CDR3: TGTGCCAGCAGCCTATCGACAGGGGGCGGCTACACCTTC. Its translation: CASSLSTGGGYTF.

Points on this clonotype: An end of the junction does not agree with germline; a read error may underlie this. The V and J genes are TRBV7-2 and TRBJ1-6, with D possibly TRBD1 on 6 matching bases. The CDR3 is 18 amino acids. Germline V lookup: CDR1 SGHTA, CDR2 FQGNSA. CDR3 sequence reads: CASSHKGAGAWENSPLHF. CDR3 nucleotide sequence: TGCGCCAGCAGCCATAAAGGAGCGGGGGCCTGGGAGAATTCACCCCTCCACTTT.

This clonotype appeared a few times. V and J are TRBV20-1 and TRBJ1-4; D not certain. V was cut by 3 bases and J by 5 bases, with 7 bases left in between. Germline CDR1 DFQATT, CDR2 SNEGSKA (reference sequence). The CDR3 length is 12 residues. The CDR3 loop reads CSASNRNEKLFF. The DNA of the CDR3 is TGCAGTGCTAGCAACAGAAATGAAAAACTGTTTTTT.

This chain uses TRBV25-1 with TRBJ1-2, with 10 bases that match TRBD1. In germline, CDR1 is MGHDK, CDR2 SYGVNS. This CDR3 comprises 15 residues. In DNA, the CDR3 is TGTGCTAGAGATCCGGCCGGGACAGGGGCCTATGGCTACACCTTC. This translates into CARDPAGTGAYGYTF.

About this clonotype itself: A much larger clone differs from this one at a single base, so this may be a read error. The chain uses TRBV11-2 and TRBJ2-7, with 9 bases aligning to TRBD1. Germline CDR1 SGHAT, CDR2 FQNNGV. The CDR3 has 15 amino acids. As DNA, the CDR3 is TGTGTCAGCAGCTTAGAGGGGACAGGGTTGGACGAGCAGTACTTC. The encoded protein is CVSSLEGTGLDEQYF.

DNA of the CDR3: TGTGCCAGCAGCTTGGCGTGGGGTTTGGGGGAGACCCAGTACTTC. Translated, it gives CASSLAWGLGETQYF. The chain employs TRBV5-5 and TRBJ2-5, with D unclear. From germline, CDR1 is SGHKS and CDR2 YYEKEE (reference sequence). The CDR3 contains 15 residues. V was clipped by 0 bases and J by 5 bases, with 14 bases between them.

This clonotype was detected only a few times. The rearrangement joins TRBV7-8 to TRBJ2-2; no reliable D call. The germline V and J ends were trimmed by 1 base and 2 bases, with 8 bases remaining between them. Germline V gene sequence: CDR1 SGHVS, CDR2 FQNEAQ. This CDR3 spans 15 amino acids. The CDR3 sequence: CASSLVSSNTGELFF. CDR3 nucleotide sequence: TGTGCCAGCAGCTTAGTGTCTAGTAACACCGGGGAGCTGTTTTTT. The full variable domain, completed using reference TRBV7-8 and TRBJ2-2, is GAGVSQSPRYKVAKRGQDVALRCDPISGHVSLFWYQQALGQGPEFLTYFQNEAQLDKSGLPSDRFFAERPEGSVSTLKIQRTQQEDSAVYLCASSLVSSNTGELFFGEGSRLTVL.

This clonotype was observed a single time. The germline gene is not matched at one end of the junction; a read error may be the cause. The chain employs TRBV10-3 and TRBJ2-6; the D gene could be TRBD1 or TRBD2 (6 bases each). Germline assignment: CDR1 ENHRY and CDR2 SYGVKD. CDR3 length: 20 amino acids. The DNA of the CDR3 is TGTGCCAGCAGTGAAGAGGTTGGGGGGCTCACCGCCTCTGGGGCCAACGTCCTGACTTTC. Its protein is CASSEEVGGLTASGANVLTF.